These 14 T cell receptor beta chains came from one sample sequenced in a study of T cells in Graves' hyperthyroidism and ophthalmopathy. TCR beta CDR3 regions were amplified from RNA transcripts. Researchers ran a first-round RT-PCR on the TCR CDR3 using the HTBI primer set. One entry per CDR3 protein results from TCRdb running MiXCR on the multiplex PCR reads. In the table there are about 560,000 distinct CDR3 sequences, 35% to 55% of which are singletons. Sequencing was done on a sample of peripheral blood or thyroid tissue (not recorded which). The receptor source for this set is a woman aged 18-30 years with Graves' hyperthyroidism.

This clonotype showed up many times. The chain has TRBV7-2 and TRBJ2-7; tentatively, D is TRBD1 (5 bases). The CDR3 totals 13 residues. Germline CDR1 reads SGHTA; CDR2 reads FQGNSA. V lost 3 bases to trimming and J lost 4 bases, with 10 bases between them. The chain's CDR3 is CASSFGRVYEQYF. CDR3 nucleotide sequence: TGTGCCAGCAGCTTCGGCAGGGTGTACGAGCAGTACTTC.

V usage is TRBV6-2 or TRBV6-3 and J usage is TRBJ1-1; the D gene is possibly TRBD1 (6 bases). Germline-derived CDR1 and CDR2 are MNHEY and SVGEGT. This CDR3 is built from 17 residues. V was shortened by 4 bases and J by 1 base, with 19 bases between the two germline ends. DNA of the CDR3: TGTGCCAGCAGTTCTCCGTCTCACAGGGAGGGGAACACTGAAGCTTTCTTT. This sequence encodes CASSSPSHREGNTEAFF.

The J gene is TRBJ1-2, the V gene TRBV7-2, with D maybe TRBD1 (5 bases). CDR3 size: 14 residues. The germline gives CDR1 SGHTA, CDR2 FQGNSA. V was trimmed by 5 bases and J by 5 bases, leaving 15 bases between them. The CDR3 protein is CASSKGWGGYGYTF. In DNA form, the CDR3 reads TGTGCCAGCAGCAAAGGATGGGGCGGATATGGCTACACCTTC.

The V and J genes are TRBV15 and TRBJ2-6; 7 positions agree with TRBD1. CDR1 and CDR2 (germline): LNHNV, YYDKDF (reference sequence). CDR3 length equals 17 residues. With V trimmed by 0 bases and J by 2 bases, 4 bases remained unmatched. CDR3 in DNA: TGTGCCACCAGCAGAGAACGGACAGGCACTGGGGCCAACGTCCTGACTTTC. Amino acids: CATSRERTGTGANVLTF. The variable domain in full, completed from reference TRBV15 and TRBJ2-6, reads DAMVIQNPRYQVTQFGKPVTLSCSQTLNHNVMYWYQQKSSQAPKLLFHYYDKDFNNEADTPDNFQSRRPNTSFCFLDIRSPGLGDTAMYLCATSRERTGTGANVLTFGAGSRLTVL.

The chain is built from TRBV25-1 and TRBJ1-1; D is unclear. Germline-derived CDR1 and CDR2 are MGHDK and SYGVNS. V was clipped by 4 bases and J by 0 bases, with 9 bases between them. The CDR3 has 14 amino acids. CDR3: CASSARILNTEAFF. The DNA of the CDR3 is TGTGCCAGCAGTGCTAGAATCCTGAACACTGAAGCTTTCTTT.

This clonotype was detected many times. The rearrangement uses TRBV25-1 and TRBJ2-7; tentative D call: TRBD1 (6 bases). The CDR3 extends over 16 amino acids. Germline V gene data show CDR1 as MGHDK and CDR2 as SYGVNS. Deletions cut 4 bases from V and 3 bases from J, with 19 bases between. The CDR3 reads CASSGRGVRGGYEQYF. For the CDR3, the DNA is TGTGCCAGCAGTGGACGGGGAGTCAGGGGCGGCTACGAGCAGTACTTC.

V and J are TRBV7-2 and TRBJ1-1, with D hard to call. Between the trimmed V and J ends, which lost 2 bases and 0 bases, there was a span of 10 bases. Germline CDR1 is SGHTA and CDR2 is FQGNSA. There are 15 residues in the CDR3. CDR3 sequence: CASSLRRLMNTEAFF. CDR3 nucleotide sequence: TGTGCCAGCAGCTTACGCAGACTCATGAACACTGAAGCTTTCTTT.

This clonotype was detected only a few times. This chain connects TRBV15 to TRBJ1-1, with 8 bases identical to TRBD1. V dropped 1 base and J dropped 2; count of bases not matched to a gene: 3. The CDR3 runs to 15 residues. Germline V gene sequence: CDR1 LNHNV, CDR2 YYDKDF (reference sequence). DNA of the CDR3: TGTGCCACCAGCAGAGTGGGGACAGGAAACACTGAAGCTTTCTTT. Translating gives CATSRVGTGNTEAFF.

Worth noting for this clonotype: The limits of the CDR3 on the DNA are not certain, so only TCRdb's listed CDR3 is given. V and J are TRBV7-2 and TRBJ2-6; the table's D call TRBD1 went unverified against the DNA. The CDR3 contains 22 residues when both ends are counted. Germline V gene lookup returns CDR1 SGHTA and CDR2 FQGNSA. CDR3 region: CDSSIYLCSVASGVSGANVLTF.

This rearrangement joins TRBV7-9 to TRBJ2-7; 7 bases are a match to TRBD2. The germline CDR1 and CDR2 sequences are SEHNR and FQNEAQ (reference sequence). J gave up 5 bases and V 5 bases, and 6 bases lay outside the gene matches. This CDR3 comprises 13 residues. The CDR3 DNA is TGTGCCAGCAGCCAAGGGGCGGGGGACGAGCAGTACTTC. It specifies CASSQGAGDEQYF.

V is TRBV9 and J is TRBJ1-1, with unresolved D. The germline gives CDR1 SGDLS, CDR2 YYNGEE. The CDR3 has 14 amino acids. V lost 0 bases to trimming and J lost 1 base, with 7 bases between them. CDR3 sequence: CASSVDGPNTEAFF. CDR3 in DNA: TGTGCCAGCAGCGTAGACGGTCCGAACACTGAAGCTTTCTTT. The full variable domain, rest sourced from reference TRBV9 and TRBJ1-1, is DSGVTQTPKHLITATGQRVTLRCSPRSGDLSVYWYQQSLDQGLQFLIQYYNGEERAKGNILERFSAQQFPDLHSELNLSSLELGDSALYFCASSVDGPNTEAFFGQGTRLTVV.

The chain links TRBV7-3 to TRBJ2-5; D may correspond to TRBD1 or TRBD2 (5 bases each). Per germline, CDR1 SGHTA and CDR2 FQGTGA. There are 16 residues in the CDR3. V was pared by 6 bases and J by 4 bases, with 21 bases between. The chain's CDR3 is CASSSPGRKSGETQYF. The CDR3 region has the DNA TGTGCCAGCAGTTCCCCGGGACGTAAATCGGGAGAGACCCAGTACTTC.

This rearrangement joins TRBV20-1 to TRBJ2-7, with 10 positions matching TRBD2. The trim removed 6 bases at V and 2 bases at J, leaving 4 bases unmatched. From germline, CDR1 is DFQATT and CDR2 SNEGSKA (reference sequence). The CDR3 extends over 13 amino acids. The CDR3 nucleotides are TGCAGTGCCCCTAGCGGGGGAGCCTACGAGCAGTACTTC. It specifies CSAPSGGAYEQYF.

The V call is TRBV2, the J call TRBJ1-1; TRBD1 matches at 11 bases. Germline lookup yields CDR1 SNHLY and CDR2 FYNNEI. This CDR3 spans 17 amino acids. With V trimmed by 5 bases and J by 4 bases, 12 bases remained unmatched. The CDR3 protein is CASSSPGQGVGGTEAFF. The CDR3 bases are TGTGCCAGCAGTTCGCCGGGACAGGGGGTCGGTGGCACTGAAGCTTTCTTT.